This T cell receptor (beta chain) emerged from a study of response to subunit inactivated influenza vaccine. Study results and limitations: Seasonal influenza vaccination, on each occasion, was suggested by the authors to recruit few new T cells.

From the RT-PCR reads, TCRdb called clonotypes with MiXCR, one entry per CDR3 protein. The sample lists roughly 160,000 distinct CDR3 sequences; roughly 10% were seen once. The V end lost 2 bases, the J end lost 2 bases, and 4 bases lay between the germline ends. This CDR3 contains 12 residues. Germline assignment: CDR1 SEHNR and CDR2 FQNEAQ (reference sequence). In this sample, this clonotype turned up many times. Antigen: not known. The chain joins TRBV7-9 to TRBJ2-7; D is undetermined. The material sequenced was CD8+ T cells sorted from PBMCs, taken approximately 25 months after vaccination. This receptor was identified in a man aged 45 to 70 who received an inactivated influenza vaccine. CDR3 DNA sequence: TGTGCCAGCAGCTTAACCCCCTACGAGCAGTACTTC. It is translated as CASSLTPYEQYF.